This is a list of T cell receptor beta chains from one sample in a study of identical twins. TCRdb re-called the 5' RACE reads through MiXCR, storing one row per CDR3 protein. The sample lists 1.5 million or so distinct CDR3 sequences, about 32% occurring once. Sequenced input: cord blood. All receptors derive from a newborn girl in good health. Both conserved end residues are part of each CDR3. Each record gives: clone size, J gene, V gene, D gene, CDR3 protein, CDR3 DNA. The D gene is left open where the match is weak. Part of the rows lack a size; the others show once, few, many or a class for expanded clones.

size: -; J: TRBJ2-7; V: TRBV5-1; D: TRBD1; CDR3: CASSLGQDSSYEQYF; DNA: TGCGCCAGCAGCCTGGGACAGGACAGCTCCTACGAGCAGTACTTC
size: few; J: TRBJ2-5; V: TRBV6-1; D: -; CDR3: CASSGPNLVLQETQYF; DNA: TGTGCCAGCAGTGGCCCTAACTTGGTGCTCCAAGAGACCCAGTACTTC
size: few; J: TRBJ2-1; V: TRBV5-1; D: TRBD2; CDR3: CASSFGPPAGPSYNEQFF; DNA: TGCGCCAGCAGCTTTGGACCCCCAGCGGGACCCTCCTACAATGAGCAGTTCTTC
size: -; J: TRBJ1-1; V: TRBV29-1; D: -; CDR3: CSVEWHPGRDTEAFF; DNA: TGCAGCGTTGAATGGCATCCGGGGCGAGACACTGAAGCTTTCTTT
size: -; J: TRBJ2-7; V: TRBV10-3; D: TRBD2; CDR3: CAISEQGTSGHNEQYF; DNA: TGTGCCATCAGTGAGCAAGGGACTAGCGGCCACAATGAGCAGTACTTC
size: -; J: TRBJ2-3; V: TRBV4-2; D: TRBD2; CDR3: CASSQDSRLLAATDTQYF; DNA: TGTGCCAGCAGCCAAGATTCCCGCCTACTAGCGGCCACAGATACGCAGTATTTT
size: few; J: TRBJ2-1; V: TRBV25-1; D: -; CDR3: CASSRTTEYNEQFF; DNA: TGTGCCAGCAGTAGGACGACAGAATACAATGAGCAGTTCTTC
size: -; J: TRBJ1-2; V: TRBV25-1; D: TRBD1; CDR3: CASSEPGQGYGYTF; DNA: TGTGCCAGCAGTGAACCGGGACAGGGGTATGGCTACACCTTC
size: many; J: TRBJ1-2; V: TRBV6-6; D: TRBD1; CDR3: CASSWDRVHGYTF; DNA: TGTGCCAGCAGTTGGGACAGGGTACATGGCTACACCTTC
size: few; J: TRBJ2-2; V: TRBV2; D: -; CDR3: CASSGRQTGELFF; DNA: TGTGCCAGCAGTGGTCGACAGACCGGGGAGCTGTTTTTT
size: -; J: TRBJ2-5; V: TRBV30; D: -; CDR3: CAWSLTQETQYF; DNA: TGTGCCTGGAGTCTTACACAAGAGACCCAGTACTTC
size: -; J: TRBJ1-4; V: TRBV2; D: -; CDR3: CASSLLEELNEKLFF; DNA: TGTGCCAGCAGCCTTCTTGAGGAGCTTAATGAAAAACTGTTTTTT
size: -; J: TRBJ1-1; V: TRBV5-1; D: TRBD1; CDR3: CASSLVAQGPTEAFF; DNA: TGCGCCAGCAGCTTGGTTGCACAGGGGCCCACTGAAGCTTTCTTT
size: -; J: TRBJ2-1; V: TRBV19; D: -; CDR3: CASSIKRAAYNEQFF; DNA: TGTGCCAGTAGTATAAAGCGGGCAGCCTACAATGAGCAGTTCTTC
size: many; J: TRBJ2-7; V: TRBV4-1; D: -; CDR3: CASSNRNEQYF; DNA: TGCGCCAGCAGCAATAGGAACGAGCAGTACTTC
size: -; J: TRBJ2-4; V: TRBV6-5; D: -; CDR3: CASTSAREVKAKNIQYF; DNA: TGTGCCAGCACTTCTGCTAGGGAGGTGAAAGCCAAAAACATTCAGTACTTC
size: few; J: TRBJ1-2; V: TRBV6-6; D: -; CDR3: CASSYVRGHPAYGYTF; DNA: TGTGCCAGCAGTTACGTACGGGGTCATCCAGCATATGGCTACACCTTC
size: -; J: TRBJ2-1; V: TRBV3-1; D: -; CDR3: CASSHEGTLYNEQFF; DNA: TGTGCCAGCAGCCATGAAGGCACCTTATACAATGAGCAGTTCTTC
size: -; J: TRBJ1-1; V: TRBV27; D: TRBD1; CDR3: CASSLFLGQGLNEAFF; DNA: TGTGCCAGCAGTTTATTTCTCGGACAGGGTTTAAACGAAGCTTTCTTT
size: -; J: TRBJ1-2; V: TRBV5-6; D: TRBD1; CDR3: CASSFSPGGHGYTF; DNA: TGTGCCAGCAGCTTTAGTCCAGGGGGCCATGGCTACACCTTC
size: -; J: TRBJ1-3; V: TRBV12-3/TRBV12-4; D: -; CDR3: CATRVSGNTIYF; DNA: TGTGCCACGAGAGTCTCTGGAAACACCATATATTTT
size: -; J: TRBJ2-3; V: TRBV6-1; D: -; CDR3: CASRFGTDTQYF; DNA: TGTGCCAGCAGGTTCGGGACAGATACGCAGTATTTT
size: -; J: TRBJ1-5; V: TRBV6-5; D: TRBD1; CDR3: CASTADRGGNQPQHF; DNA: TGTGCCAGCACCGCTGACAGGGGCGGAAATCAGCCCCAGCATTTT
size: -; J: TRBJ2-7; V: TRBV27; D: -; CDR3: CASSEELYPKAYEQYF; DNA: TGTGCCAGCAGTGAGGAGCTGTACCCCAAGGCCTACGAGCAGTACTTC
size: once; J: TRBJ1-1; V: TRBV4-1; D: -; CDR3: CASSPPSEVGTEAFF; DNA: TGCGCCAGCAGCCCACCGTCGGAGGTGGGCACTGAAGCTTTCTTT
size: -; J: TRBJ1-2; V: TRBV7-8; D: -; CDR3: CASSQNSDSNNYGYTF; DNA: TGTGCCAGCAGCCAGAATAGCGACAGCAATAACTATGGCTACACCTTC
size: -; J: TRBJ2-5; V: TRBV3-1; D: TRBD2; CDR3: CASSQDRVSGRTSYNEQYF; DNA: TGTGCCAGCAGCCAAGATAGGGTTAGCGGGAGGACCAGTTACAATGAGCAGTACTTC
size: -; J: TRBJ1-6; V: TRBV4-2; D: -; CDR3: CASSQGEVSPLHF; DNA: TGTGCCAGCAGCCAAGGGGAGGTCTCACCCCTCCACTTT
size: many; J: TRBJ2-1; V: TRBV4-1; D: -; CDR3: CASSQIGSKDSEQFF; DNA: TGCGCCAGCAGCCAAATAGGATCAAAGGATAGTGAGCAGTTCTTC
size: many; J: TRBJ2-3; V: TRBV5-1; D: -; CDR3: CASSLVADTQYF; DNA: TGCGCCAGCAGCTTGGTAGCAGATACGCAGTATTTT
size: -; J: TRBJ2-3; V: TRBV4-1; D: TRBD2; CDR3: CASSQGGTSGRSDTQYF; DNA: TGCGCCAGCAGCCAAGGAGGGACTAGCGGGAGATCAGATACGCAGTATTTT
size: few; J: TRBJ2-7; V: TRBV6-2/TRBV6-3; D: TRBD2; CDR3: CASRPTSASYEQYF; DNA: TGTGCCAGCAGACCGACTAGCGCCTCCTACGAGCAGTACTTC
size: -; J: TRBJ2-1; V: TRBV25-1; D: -; CDR3: CASSEYSRRDRGLDEQFF; DNA: TGTGCCAGCAGTGAATATAGTAGGAGAGACAGAGGTCTGGACGAGCAGTTCTTC
size: few; J: TRBJ2-5; V: TRBV27; D: -; CDR3: CASSIPGGTDQETQYF; DNA: TGTGCCAGCAGTATACCGGGGGGGACAGATCAAGAGACCCAGTACTTC
size: -; J: TRBJ1-6; V: TRBV27; D: -; CDR3: CASSWARQNSPPHF; DNA: TGTGCCAGCAGTTGGGCCCGACAGAATTCACCCCCCCACTTT
size: -; J: TRBJ1-1; V: TRBV27; D: TRBD1; CDR3: CASSSLSTGEVYGAFF; DNA: TGTGCCAGCAGTTCCCTTTCGACAGGGGAGGTTTACGGAGCTTTCTTT
size: -; J: TRBJ1-2; V: TRBV20-1; D: -; CDR3: CSARKRGSGDGYTF; DNA: TGCAGTGCTAGAAAACGGGGCTCAGGGGATGGCTACACCTTC
size: few; J: TRBJ2-7; V: TRBV9; D: -; CDR3: CASSVEDGPYEQYF; DNA: TGTGCCAGCAGCGTAGAGGACGGCCCCTACGAGCAGTACTTC
size: -; J: TRBJ2-4; V: TRBV24-1; D: TRBD1; CDR3: CATSSRPSPAGGYNEQYF; DNA: TGTGCCACCAGTAGTCGCCCGTCGCCGGCAGGGGGTTACAATGAGCAGTACTTC
size: -; J: TRBJ1-5; V: TRBV4-1; D: -; CDR3: CASSQEGAGLSNQPQHF; DNA: TGCGCCAGCAGCCAAGAAGGGGCAGGGCTTAGCAATCAGCCCCAGCATTTT
size: -; J: TRBJ1-2; V: TRBV7-9; D: -; CDR3: CASSLGTPSSGYTF; DNA: TGTGCCAGCAGCTTAGGGACACCTTCCTCTGGCTACACCTTC
size: -; J: TRBJ1-5; V: TRBV28; D: -; CDR3: CASRGIHHQPQHF; DNA: TGTGCCTCCCGGGGCATTCACCATCAGCCCCAGCATTTT
size: -; J: TRBJ2-1; V: TRBV18; D: -; CDR3: CASSPIRTRYSYNEQFF; DNA: TGTGCCAGCTCACCAATCCGTACGCGGTACTCCTACAATGAGCAGTTCTTC
size: -; J: TRBJ2-5; V: TRBV6-1; D: -; CDR3: CASSVIPQETQYF; DNA: TGTGCCAGCAGTGTTATCCCACAAGAGACCCAGTACTTC
size: few; J: TRBJ2-7; V: TRBV6-5; D: -; CDR3: CASSYRAGGSYEQYF; DNA: TGTGCCAGCAGTTATCGAGCGGGTGGGTCCTACGAGCAGTACTTC
size: many; J: TRBJ2-3; V: TRBV9; D: -; CDR3: CASSVRGLDTQYF; DNA: TGTGCCAGCAGCGTAAGGGGGTTGGATACGCAGTATTTT
size: few; J: TRBJ2-3; V: TRBV20-1; D: TRBD2; CDR3: CSARPGGGEDTQYF; DNA: TGCAGTGCTAGACCGGGCGGGGGGGAAGATACGCAGTATTTT
size: -; J: TRBJ2-5; V: TRBV27; D: -; CDR3: CASSLTALMGETQYF; DNA: TGTGCCAGCAGTTTAACGGCTTTGATGGGGGAGACCCAGTACTTC